The clone carrying this T cell receptor beta chain was recorded only once. These data originate in a study of blood T cell repertoires in COVID-19. Repertoires were generated with immunoSEQ multiplex PCR, while TCRdb's copy carries only in-frame clones and drops some. The sample has some 70,000 clones; approximately 88% are singletons. The germline V and J ends were trimmed by 2 bases and 4 bases, with 15 bases remaining between them. Germline V gives CDR1 SGDLS, CDR2 YYNGEE. This CDR3 has 15 amino acids. Specimen: peripheral blood. This clonotype was sampled from a woman in her 70s with acute or convalescent COVID-19. The gene calls are TRBV9 and TRBJ1-1; no clear D. CDR3 DNA sequence: TGTGCCAGCAGCGTGATAGGGAGTGGGCCCACTGAAGCTTTCTTT. It encodes CASSVIGSGPTEAFF.